This TCR beta chain derives from a study of blood T cell repertoires in COVID-19. On the study more broadly: Sources were T cells, B-cell-depleted T cells, or PBMCs; the material itself was cDNA or gDNA.

Authors' processing steps: For nucleated cells, counts were estimated from reference gene primer amplification. Generated by immunoSEQ multiplex PCR, the TCRdb table keeps only in-frame clones and is missing some. The DNA gave D and trimming, while V, J and clone size come from that table. The sample contains under 70,000 clones, approximately 87% of which appear only once. During active infection, Seattle patients enrolled and were then monitored through disease. Germline V lookup: CDR1 MNHEY, CDR2 SMNVEV (reference sequence). The V and J ends lost 1 base and 10 bases respectively, with 8 bases between them. The CDR3 is made up of 12 amino acids.

Sequenced: peripheral blood. The clonotype comes from a woman aged 60 to 75 with COVID-19, enrolled during active disease. The chain joins TRBV27 to TRBJ2-1; weak D call: TRBD2 (5 bases). As DNA, the CDR3 is TGTGCCAGCAGTTTATTCCCGGGGGAGCAGTTCTTC. Amino acids: CASSLFPGEQFF.